These 5 T cell receptor beta chains share one sample of origin, sequenced in a study of blood T cell repertoires in COVID-19. This table comes from immunoSEQ multiplex PCR, and its TCRdb copy is limited to in-frame clones, with some not included. The table shows about 330,000 clones, with 70% to 90% occurring only once. Sample: peripheral blood. Every receptor here comes from a woman aged 45-59 years with active or convalescent COVID-19.

The V gene is TRBV5-1, the J gene TRBJ2-3; D may be TRBD2 (6 bases). The germline V gene encodes CDR1 SGHRS and CDR2 YFSETQ. V lost 4 bases and J lost 3, with 18 bases in between. The CDR3 loop spans 16 amino acids. For the CDR3, the DNA is TGCGCCAGCAGCAAGGGATCCTCCCGGGGGACAGATACGCAGTATTTT. Protein: CASSKGSSRGTDTQYF.

V is TRBV25-1 and J is TRBJ2-7, with 8 bases matching TRBD1. The CDR3 loop spans 16 amino acids. The V gene's germline CDR1 is MGHDK and CDR2 SYGVNS. V shed 11 bases and J 0 bases; nucleotides not matched to a gene: 15. The CDR3 protein is CASLWVFGQGSYEQYF. The DNA for the CDR3 is TGTGCCTCCCTATGGGTCTTCGGACAGGGCTCCTACGAGCAGTACTTC.

The chain joins TRBV20-1 to TRBJ2-3, with D unclear. Trimming took off 2 bases at V and 4 bases at J, with 4 bases between the two ends. The CDR3 runs 11 residues. CDR1 and CDR2 from the germline V gene are DFQATT and SNEGSKA (reference sequence). DNA of the CDR3: TGCAGTGCTAGACGGGCAGATACGCAGTATTTT. Translating it yields CSARRADTQYF.

V gene TRBV19 combines with J gene TRBJ1-2, with D perhaps TRBD1 (6 bases). CDR1 is LNHDA and CDR2 is SQIVND in the germline V gene (reference sequence). This CDR3 has 14 amino acids. V was cut by 10 bases and J by 2 bases, with 17 bases left in between. The CDR3 DNA is TGTGCCATATACATGACAGGTACAAACTATGGCTACACCTTC. It encodes CAIYMTGTNYGYTF.

The CDR3 here is CASSLSQLAVYTGELFF. Written as DNA, the CDR3 is TGTGCCAGCAGTTTGTCGCAGCTAGCGGTGTACACCGGGGAGCTGTTTTTT. This rearrangement joins TRBV28 to TRBJ2-2; the match to TRBD2 covers 7 bases. Germline V gene lookup returns CDR1 MDHEN and CDR2 SYDVKM. The CDR3 totals 17 residues. V dropped 3 bases and J dropped 3; count of bases not matched to a gene: 10.